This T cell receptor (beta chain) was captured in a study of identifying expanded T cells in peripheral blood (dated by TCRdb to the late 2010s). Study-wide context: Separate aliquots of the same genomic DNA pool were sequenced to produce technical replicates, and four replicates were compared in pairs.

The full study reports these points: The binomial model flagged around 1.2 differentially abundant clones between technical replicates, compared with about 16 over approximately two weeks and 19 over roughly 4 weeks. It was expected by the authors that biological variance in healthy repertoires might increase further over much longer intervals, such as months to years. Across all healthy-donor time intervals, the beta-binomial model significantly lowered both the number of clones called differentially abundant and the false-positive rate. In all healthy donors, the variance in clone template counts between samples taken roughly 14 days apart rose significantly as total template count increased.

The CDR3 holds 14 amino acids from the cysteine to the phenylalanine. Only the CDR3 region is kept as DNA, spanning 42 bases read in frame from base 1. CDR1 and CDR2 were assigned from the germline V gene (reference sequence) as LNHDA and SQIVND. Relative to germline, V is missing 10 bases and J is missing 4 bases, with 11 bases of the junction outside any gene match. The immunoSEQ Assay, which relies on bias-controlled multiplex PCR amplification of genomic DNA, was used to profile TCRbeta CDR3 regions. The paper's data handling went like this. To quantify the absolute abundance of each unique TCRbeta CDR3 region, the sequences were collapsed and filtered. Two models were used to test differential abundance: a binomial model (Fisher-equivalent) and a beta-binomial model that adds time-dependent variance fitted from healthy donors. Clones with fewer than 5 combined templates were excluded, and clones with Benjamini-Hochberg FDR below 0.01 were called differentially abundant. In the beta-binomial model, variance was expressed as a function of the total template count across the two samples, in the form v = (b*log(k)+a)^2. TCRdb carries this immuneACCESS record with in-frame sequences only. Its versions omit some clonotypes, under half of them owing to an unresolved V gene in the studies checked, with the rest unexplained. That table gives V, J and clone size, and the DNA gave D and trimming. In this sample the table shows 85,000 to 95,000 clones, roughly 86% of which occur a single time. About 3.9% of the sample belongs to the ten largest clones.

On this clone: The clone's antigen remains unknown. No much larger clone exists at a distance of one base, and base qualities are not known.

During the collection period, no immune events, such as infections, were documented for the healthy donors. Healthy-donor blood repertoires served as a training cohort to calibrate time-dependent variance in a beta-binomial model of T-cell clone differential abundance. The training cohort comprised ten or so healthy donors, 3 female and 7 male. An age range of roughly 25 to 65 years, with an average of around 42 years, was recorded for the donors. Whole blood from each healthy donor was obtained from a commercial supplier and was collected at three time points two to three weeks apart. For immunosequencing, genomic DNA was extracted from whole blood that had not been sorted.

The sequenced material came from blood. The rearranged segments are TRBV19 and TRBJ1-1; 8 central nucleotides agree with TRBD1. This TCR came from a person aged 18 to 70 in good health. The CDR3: CATLDRAHPTEAFF. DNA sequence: TGTGCCACCCTGGACAGGGCACACCCCACTGAAGCTTTCTTT.